This TCR beta chain was retrieved from a study of blood T cell repertoires in COVID-19 (dated by TCRdb to the early 2020s). Study-level background: The collaborator samples originated in the United States, Italy and Spain and spanned the acute and convalescent phases of COVID-19. The prospective study material was composed of cDNA or gDNA derived from T cells, B-cell-depleted T cells, or PBMCs. Subjects who had been exposed to COVID-19, were actively infected with it, or had recovered from it provided the deeply sampled blood TCRbeta repertoires that made up the dataset. The repertoires were released in a freely available public database intended as a resource for research on the immune response to SARS-CoV-2. The samples were drawn from the first 160 participants of the ongoing ImmuneRACE study and from some 1,300 subjects provided by 6 global collaborators. Sample metadata almost always included a de-identified subject ID, COVID-19 status, age in years and sex. Where available, HLA class I and class II types were obtained from metadata supplied by the sample provider rather than from assay-based typing. Paper-wide results and their limitations: Clinical and demographic metadata were provided uncurated, with the amount varying by source and participant.

Whole blood was collected in K2EDTA tubes by collaborating institutions according to the institutions' own protocols. For TCRbeta analysis, collaborators shipped samples in one of three forms: frozen whole blood, isolated PBMCs, or DNA extracted from either of those sample types. At the junction V is shortened by 1 base and J by 7 bases, with 13 bases in between. The CDR3 runs 14 residues from the cysteine to the phenylalanine. CDR3 DNA only is kept here, 42 bases in frame from base 1. Looking up the germline V gene yields CDR1 KGHSH and CDR2 LQKENI. The immunoSEQ Assay, a bias-controlled multiplex PCR, was used to amplify TCRbeta CDR3 regions from genomic DNA. The paper's processing steps were these. The number of nucleated cells in each sample was estimated from the amplification of reference gene primers within the assay. To quantify the absolute abundance of each unique TCRbeta CDR3 rearrangement, sequence reads were collapsed and filtered. For each sample, productive Simpson clonality was calculated by taking the square root of Simpson's diversity index across productive rearrangements. TCRdb stores this immuneACCESS table with in-frame sequences only. Part of the clones is absent; in the studies checked, under half of the shortfall reflects unresolved V genes, and no reason is known for the rest. V, J and clone size are those of that table, while D and trimming were read from the DNA. The sample contains approximately 270,000 clones, just under 85% of them found a single time. The top ten hold 8.9% of the sample.

On this clone itself: Its antigen specificity is not known. The input lacks base qualities; no much larger clone sits a single base away.

The V and J segments used are TRBV18 and TRBJ1-1, with a weak D call of TRBD1 (6 bases match). This sequence was found in an elderly man with acute or convalescent COVID-19. Sequencing used peripheral blood. The CDR3 in this case is CASSPRGGSGEAFF. The base sequence is TGTGCCAGCTCACCACGCGGGGGCAGTGGTGAAGCTTTCTTT.